A selection of T cell receptor beta chains follows, all from one sample in a study of blood T cell repertoires in COVID-19. Here immunoSEQ multiplex PCR was the method, and the copy in TCRdb shows in-frame clones only, minus some. The table has 140,000 to 150,000 clones, 75% to 85% seen once; the top ten hold roughly a tenth. Sequencing input: peripheral blood. Source of these receptors: a man aged 60 to 75 with active or convalescent COVID-19. Both conserved end residues are part of each CDR3. The D gene is left open where the match is weak. Size values are once, few and many counts, or a class for expanded clones, and some rows have none.

D gene | clone size | J gene | V gene | CDR3 DNA | CDR3 protein
- | - | TRBJ2-1 | TRBV5-1 | TGCGCCAGCAGCTTTGGGAGTAGCGCCAATGAGCAGTTCTTC | CASSFGSSANEQFF
- | - | TRBJ1-1 | TRBV14 | TGTGCCAGCAGCCGGGGGGGCGCGGGCACTGAAGCTTTCTTT | CASSRGGAGTEAFF
- | - | TRBJ1-3 | TRBV6-1 | TGTGCCAGCAGTGAGGAGTCTGGAAACACCATATATTTT | CASSEESGNTIYF
- | - | TRBJ1-1 | TRBV5-6 | TGTGCCAGCAGCACGGGGGTTGAAGCTTTCTTT | CASSTGVEAFF
- | - | TRBJ2-2 | TRBV2 | TGTGCCAGCAGTGATGAGGTCGTGACCGGGGAGCTGTTTTTT | CASSDEVVTGELFF
- | - | TRBJ2-7 | TRBV27 | TGTGCCAGCAGATACTCACAGGCTACTATCCTGGAGCAGTACTTC | CASRYSQATILEQYF
TRBD1 | - | TRBJ1-4 | TRBV3-1/TRBV3-2 | TGTGCCAGCAGCCAAGACTTGGGGGCGGGACAGGTAGCTGAAAAACTGTTTTTT | CASSQDLGAGQVAEKLFF
- | - | TRBJ1-1 | TRBV15 | TGTGCCACCAGCAGCGCCCGAGGCAGGGGCTATTATGGCACTGAAGCTTTCTTT | CATSSARGRGYYGTEAFF
TRBD1 | - | TRBJ1-1 | TRBV27 | TGTGCCAGCAGTTTAAACGCAGGGGGGAACACTGAAGCTTTCTTT | CASSLNAGGNTEAFF
- | - | TRBJ1-2 | TRBV7-9 | TGTGCCAGCAGCTTAGCGCTCGTACAGCCCTATGGCTACACCTTC | CASSLALVQPYGYTF
TRBD2 | - | TRBJ2-3 | TRBV6-5 | TGTGCCAGTACGACTAGCGGGAGGGTTGATACGCAGTATTTT | CASTTSGRVDTQYF
- | - | TRBJ1-5 | TRBV6-1 | TGTGCCAGCAGTGAGCGTGGGAGGGGCCGCAATCAGCCCCAGCATTTT | CASSERGRGRNQPQHF
TRBD2 | - | TRBJ2-3 | TRBV11-3 | TGTGCCAGCAGCGACGGGGGGGCCGGAGATACGCAGTATTTT | CASSDGGAGDTQYF
TRBD2 | - | TRBJ2-5 | TRBV5-1 | TGCGCCAGCAGCGACGGGACTAGCGGGGGGGCCTGGGAGACCCAGTACTTC | CASSDGTSGGAWETQYF
TRBD1 | - | TRBJ1-1 | TRBV3-1/TRBV3-2 | TGTGCCAGCAGCCCGCCGGGACAGGGGGCGTTATTAAGCACTGAAGCTTTCTTT | CASSPPGQGALLSTEAFF
- | - | TRBJ2-1 | TRBV7-2 | TGTGCCAGCAGCCCTTCCTACAATGAGCAGTTCTTC | CASSPSYNEQFF
- | - | TRBJ2-5 | TRBV7-2 | TGTGCCAGCAGCTTAGCTTTGTTTTGGAGCTTTCAAGAGACCCAGTACTTC | CASSLALFWSFQETQYF
TRBD1 | - | TRBJ1-2 | TRBV19 | TGTGCCAGTAGTTCCGGACAGGGTCCCTATGGCTACACCTTC | CASSSGQGPYGYTF
- | few | TRBJ1-1 | TRBV19 | TGTGCCAGTAGTATACGGGTTTCGGTAGGTGAAGCTTTCTTT | CASSIRVSVGEAFF
- | once | TRBJ2-6 | TRBV28 | TGTGCCAGCAGTCGCACCAGGACAGTTGGGGCCAACGTCCTGACTTTC | CASSRTRTVGANVLTF
TRBD1 | - | TRBJ1-2 | TRBV7-8 | TGTGCCAGCAGGGGACAGGGAATCTATGGCTACACCTTC | CASRGQGIYGYTF
- | few | TRBJ1-2 | TRBV10-3 | TGTGCCATCAGCTCTCCCGGGGTAATTCTCTATGGCTACACCTTC | CAISSPGVILYGYTF
TRBD1 | - | TRBJ1-1 | TRBV30 | TGTGCCTGGAGTGTATCTCACAGGGGTAACACTGAAGCTTTCTTT | CAWSVSHRGNTEAFF
- | - | TRBJ1-2 | TRBV28 | TGTGCCAGCAGCCCCGACAGGATATATGGCTACACCTTC | CASSPDRIYGYTF
- | few | TRBJ1-2 | TRBV9 | TGTGCCAGCAGCCTCGACTATGGCTACACCTTC | CASSLDYGYTF
TRBD1 | - | TRBJ2-2 | TRBV7-2 | TGTGCCAGCAGCGCCAGAGGAAGGACAGGGTACACCGGGGAGCTGTTTTTT | CASSARGRTGYTGELFF
- | - | TRBJ1-4 | TRBV18 | TGTGCCAGCTCACCAACTCCGACAACTAATGAAAAACTGTTTTTT | CASSPTPTTNEKLFF
- | - | TRBJ1-4 | TRBV7-9 | TGTGCCAGCAGCTTAGGCCCCACAGGCCTCAATGAAAAACTGTTTTTT | CASSLGPTGLNEKLFF
- | - | TRBJ1-1 | TRBV5-4 | TGTGCCAGCAGCCGGTCAGGGCACACTGAAGCTTTCTTT | CASSRSGHTEAFF
- | - | TRBJ1-1 | TRBV6-5 | TGTGCCAGCAGTTATACAGGCGTGATTATGAACACTGAAGCTTTCTTT | CASSYTGVIMNTEAFF
TRBD1 | - | TRBJ1-3 | TRBV11-3 | TGTGCCAGCAGCTTAACAGGGGGCAAACAATATTTT | CASSLTGGKQYF
TRBD2 | - | TRBJ2-5 | TRBV11-3 | TGTGCCAGCAGCGGCGGCGGGGGGGCTTGGGAGACCCAGTACTTC | CASSGGGGAWETQYF
- | - | TRBJ1-3 | TRBV6-5 | TGTGCCAGCAGTTCCCGGGGTACCGGAAACACCATATATTTT | CASSSRGTGNTIYF
TRBD1 | - | TRBJ2-2 | TRBV4-3 | TGCGCCAGCAGCCAACTGACAGGGGGCGACACCGGGGAGCTGTTTTTT | CASSQLTGGDTGELFF
- | - | TRBJ2-2 | TRBV18 | TGTGCCAGCTCACCACAGGACACCGGCACCGGGGAGCTGTTTTTT | CASSPQDTGTGELFF
- | - | TRBJ1-2 | TRBV7-9 | TGTGCCAGCAGCTCTAGCAAATACTGGGGCTACACCTTC | CASSSSKYWGYTF
TRBD1 | - | TRBJ1-1 | TRBV30 | TGTGCCTGGAGGGGACAGGGTCAGGGATCTGAAGCTTTCTTT | CAWRGQGQGSEAFF
- | - | TRBJ1-2 | TRBV7-2 | TGTGCCAGCAGCAAATCACAGGGTAGCTATGGCTACACCTTC | CASSKSQGSYGYTF
- | few | TRBJ2-7 | TRBV19 | TGTGCCAGTAGTAGGGGGCCTCTTGACTCCTACGAGCAGTACTTC | CASSRGPLDSYEQYF
TRBD1 | - | TRBJ1-2 | TRBV7-2 | TGTGCCAGCAGCTCGTACAGGGGAAACTATGGCTACACCTTC | CASSSYRGNYGYTF
- | - | TRBJ2-1 | TRBV6-1 | TGTGCCAGCAGTGAAGTTAGAAATGAGCAGTTCTTC | CASSEVRNEQFF
- | - | TRBJ1-1 | TRBV7-2 | TGTGCCAGCAGCCCTAGCCCGTTGAAGAACACTGAAGCTTTCTTT | CASSPSPLKNTEAFF
TRBD2 | - | TRBJ2-1 | TRBV9 | TGTGCCAGCAGCGTAGACGGGACTAGCGTCGATGAGCAGTTCTTC | CASSVDGTSVDEQFF
- | - | TRBJ1-1 | TRBV5-4 | TGTGCCAGCAGCTTAGAGGAGAACACTGAAGCTTTCTTT | CASSLEENTEAFF
TRBD1 | - | TRBJ2-2 | TRBV9 | TGTGCCAGCAGCGTACGGACAGGGGTTTCCACCGGGGAGCTGTTTTTT | CASSVRTGVSTGELFF
TRBD1 | - | TRBJ2-7 | TRBV3-1/TRBV3-2 | TGTGCCAGCAGCCAAACAGGGGGGTCCTCCTACGAGCAGTACTTC | CASSQTGGSSYEQYF
- | few | TRBJ2-7 | TRBV10-3 | TGTGCCATCAGTGACCACAGCTCCTACGAGCAGTACTTC | CAISDHSSYEQYF
- | - | TRBJ1-6 | TRBV2 | TGTGCCAGCAGCGGTATCCAGGGGTGGGGCCTTAATTCACCCCTCCACTTT | CASSGIQGWGLNSPLHF
- | - | TRBJ1-5 | TRBV18 | TGTGCCAGCTCACCAGGTCGAAATGAGAATCAGCCCCAGCATTTT | CASSPGRNENQPQHF
TRBD1 | few | TRBJ1-1 | TRBV18 | TGTGCCAGCTCATTGACAGGGCCGAACACTGAAGCTTTCTTT | CASSLTGPNTEAFF
TRBD2 | - | TRBJ2-1 | TRBV27 | TGTGCCAGCAGTTCAACTAGCGGGGGTGAGCAGTTCTTC | CASSSTSGGEQFF
- | - | TRBJ1-4 | TRBV6-5 | TGTGCCAGCAGTTACTCCGGCAGGGCTGGTGAAAAACTGTTTTTT | CASSYSGRAGEKLFF
- | few | TRBJ2-7 | TRBV6-2/TRBV6-3 | TGTGCCAGCAGTGACCTGAGAGGTTCCAGTGAGGAGCAGTACTTC | CASSDLRGSSEEQYF
TRBD1 | - | TRBJ1-1 | TRBV7-8 | TGTGCCAGCAGCTCCAAACAGGGGGAAAGGGCTGAAGCTTTCTTT | CASSSKQGERAEAFF
- | - | TRBJ1-3 | TRBV3-1/TRBV3-2 | TGTGCCAGCAGCTCCACGAAGCGAGTCTCTGGAAACACCATATATTTT | CASSSTKRVSGNTIYF
- | - | TRBJ2-7 | TRBV2 | TGTGCCAGCAGGAGGTTTCCCAGCTACGAGCAGTACTTC | CASRRFPSYEQYF